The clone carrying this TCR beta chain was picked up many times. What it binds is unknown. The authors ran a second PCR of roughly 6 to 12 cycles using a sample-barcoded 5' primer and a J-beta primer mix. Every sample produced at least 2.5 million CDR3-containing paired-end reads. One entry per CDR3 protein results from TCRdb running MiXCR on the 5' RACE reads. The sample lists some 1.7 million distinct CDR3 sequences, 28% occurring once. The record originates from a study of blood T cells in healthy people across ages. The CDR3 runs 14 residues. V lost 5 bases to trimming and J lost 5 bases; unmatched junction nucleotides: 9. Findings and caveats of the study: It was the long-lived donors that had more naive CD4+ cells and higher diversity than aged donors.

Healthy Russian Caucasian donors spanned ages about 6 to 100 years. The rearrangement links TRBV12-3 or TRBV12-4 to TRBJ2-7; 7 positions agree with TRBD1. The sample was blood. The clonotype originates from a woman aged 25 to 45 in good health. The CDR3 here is CASSPRQGRDEQYF. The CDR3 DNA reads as TGTGCCAGCAGTCCAAGACAGGGAAGAGACGAGCAGTACTTC.